The present entry profiles one T cell receptor beta chain with its context. The data were taken from a study of control samples from healthy donors and cancer patients. Trimming cost V 3 bases and J 2 bases; bases outside gene matches: 5. Germline CDR1 and CDR2: MGHDK and SYGVNS. This CDR3 region has 16 residues. The assay was immunoSEQ multiplex PCR, and TCRdb's table has in-frame clones only and misses some. Of 75,000 to 100,000 clones listed, around nine tenths are singletons. The clonotype was recovered from a man between 50 and 59 years old in good health. The chain has TRBV25-1 and TRBJ2-2; the match to TRBD1 covers 8 bases. Sequenced: blood. The CDR3 DNA is TGTGCCAGCAGTGATCCCGGACAGGGCAACACCGGGGAGCTGTTTTTT. Translation gives CASSDPGQGNTGELFF.